This T cell receptor beta chain is from a study of PD-L1 blockade in urothelial cancer (dated by TCRdb to about 2017). In the study overall: Every patient began therapy in 2014 and was given atezolizumab 1,200 mg intravenously every 3 weeks. About nine tenths of the roughly 29 patients were males with bladder-origin urothelial cancer, and about 65% of the roughly 30 reported a prior smoking history. Patients had an ECOG performance status of 0 or 1 and had received between 0 and 3 prior chemotherapy regimens. Blood samples were analyzed at two time points: 3 weeks after treatment start (second dose) and 6 weeks after treatment start. Blood samples gave a median of around 140,000 T cells and 83,000 or so unique TCRs, with a median clonality of approximately 0.08. Somatic, immune and clinical correlates of response to PD-L1 blockade with atezolizumab in urothelial cancer were the focus of an exploratory multi-omic analysis. Pretreatment tumor samples, along with matched peripheral blood serially collected before and after atezolizumab treatment, were subjected to TCR sequencing. Durable clinical benefit was defined as progression-free survival longer than 6 months, and TCR features were also tested against progression-free and overall survival. In the same patients, pretreatment tumors underwent whole exome sequencing and RNA sequencing in addition to TCR sequencing. Fewer than ten patients achieved durable clinical benefit and about 22 did not. Pretreatment blood TCR-seq was available for under 35 patients, at least one posttreatment blood collection was obtained for 25 or so patients, and tumor TCR-seq was available for 25 or so patients.

What the study reported, not specific to this receptor: Improved progression-free and overall survival was found to be associated with pretreatment peripheral blood TCR clonality below the median. Because the sample size was small (n of about 30) and many of the analyses were exploratory, the results are meant to be hypothesis-generating. Greater expansion of tumor-associated TCR clones in peripheral blood 3 weeks after the start of treatment was observed in patients with durable benefit (n ≈ 20, p = 0.022).

Regarding this clone: What antigen it recognizes has not been identified. One base away there is no much larger clone; base qualities are not given.

Synthetic TCR analog templates were spiked into each PCR so that absolute template abundance could be estimated from read counts. Using the immunoSEQ assay, TCRbeta CDR3 regions were amplified from genomic DNA with bias-controlled V and J gene primers. Sequencing of rearranged TCRbeta segments was done at approximately 20X coverage. Concerning the study's data processing: Clustering was used to correct sequencing errors, and CDR3s were annotated against IMGT so that V, D and J genes could be assigned. Downstream analyses used only productive TCRbeta rearrangements, leaving out any out-of-frame or stop-codon sequences. To compute clonality, Shannon entropy was normalized by the log of the number of unique productive sequences and then subtracted from one. Clones differing between time points or between blood and tumor were identified using Fisher's exact test with Benjamini-Hochberg correction, with an adjusted p below 0.01 applied as the threshold. TCRdb limited this immuneACCESS table to in-frame rearrangements with V and J called. A share of clones is missing; checked studies link under half to unresolved V genes, and the rest is unexplained. D and trimming come from the DNA, and the V and J calls and clone size come from that table. Here the sample has more than 55,000 clones; roughly 77% occur a single time. Clones ranked in the top ten supply roughly 1.6% of the sample.

This sample's time point label indicates: pretreatment peripheral blood. The cohort comprised around 30 patients with locally advanced or metastatic urothelial carcinoma treated at Memorial Sloan Kettering on a trial protocol. Peripheral blood mononuclear cells were collected pretreatment and during treatment, with between 1 and 8 total time points per patient. The Qiagen DNeasy Blood extraction kit was used to purify genomic DNA from total PBMCs and tumor samples. PBMCs were collected pretreatment and during treatment, and were isolated and stored as previously described. As encoded in the germline V gene, CDR1 is SGHTA while CDR2 is FQGNSA. The junction carries 12 bases between V and J, which are trimmed by 5 bases and 8 bases respectively. Including the terminal cysteine and phenylalanine, the CDR3 comprises 12 residues. The CDR3 DNA has 36 bases and is translated from base 1.

The sequence is built from TRBV7-2 and TRBJ1-1; the D gene is not confidently resolved. The clonotype originates from a man aged 65 to 85 with urothelial cancer. Sequenced here: PBMCs, sampled around atezolizumab (anti-PD-L1) treatment. The CDR3 is CASSPSGREAFF. The nucleotides read TGTGCCAGCAGCCCCTCGGGAAGGGAAGCTTTCTTT.